The 29 T cell receptor beta chains reported below all come from one sample, sequenced in a study of OX40 agonist ivuxolimab in advanced cancers. The library was obtained by the immunoSEQ multiplex PCR assay. This is the immuneACCESS table as TCRdb keeps it, with only in-frame sequences that have V and J called. A part of the clones is gone; compared with another copy, unresolved V genes explain less than half, and the rest is unexplained. The sample profile shows about 13,000 clones; around two thirds of them were found once. The top ten clones comprise roughly a quarter of the sample. Sequencing was performed on CD4+ or CD8+ T cells sorted from blood, taken in a trial of the OX40 agonist ivuxolimab. The receptors were sampled from an adult with an advanced solid tumor such as melanoma, head and neck, liver or kidney cancer.

CDR3 sequence reads: CSVEPPSEQYF. The CDR3 coding sequence is TGCAGCGTTGAGCCACCCTCGGAGCAGTACTTC. The chain recombines TRBV29-1 with TRBJ2-7; D ambiguous. Looked up from germline, CDR1 is SQVTM and CDR2 is ANQGSEA. V gave up 3 bases and J gave up 7 bases, with 10 bases separating them. CDR3 size: 11 residues.

The J gene is TRBJ2-5, the V gene TRBV7-3; TRBD2 agrees at 12 bases. CDR3 length: 14 residues. V lost 2 bases and J lost 5; bases outside the gene matches: 0. From germline, CDR1 is SGHTA and CDR2 FQGTGA. CDR3 region: CASSLGLAGETQYF. CDR3 in DNA: TGTGCCAGCAGCTTAGGACTAGCGGGGGAGACCCAGTACTTC.

CDR3: CATRDRGYGTDTQYF. Here the CDR3 DNA reads TGTGCCACAAGAGACAGGGGCTACGGCACAGATACGCAGTATTTT. The chain couples TRBV19 to TRBJ2-3; 8 bases map to TRBD1. The CDR3 spans 15 residues. J gave up 1 base and V 10 bases, and 10 bases lay outside the gene matches. Germline CDR1 is LNHDA and CDR2 is SQIVND (reference sequence).

The rearrangement links TRBV27 to TRBJ2-2; no clear D gene. This CDR3 is built from 15 residues. Trimming took 0 bases from V and 1 from J, leaving 6 bases between them. Germline CDR1 is MNHEY and CDR2 is SMNVEV (reference sequence). The CDR3 coding sequence is TGTGCCAGCAGTTTATCCCCTGGGAACACCGGGGAGCTGTTTTTT. Protein sequence: CASSLSPGNTGELFF.

The CDR3 DNA is TGTGCCAGCAGTGCCACCGGACTAGCGGAGAAAAATGAGCAGTTCTTC. Translating it yields CASSATGLAEKNEQFF. The chain carries TRBV28 and TRBJ2-1; 10 bases are a match to TRBD2. This CDR3 spans 16 amino acids. V was pared by 5 bases and J by 7 bases, with 11 bases of the junction left unmatched. Germline CDR1 is MDHEN and CDR2 is SYDVKM. The entire variable domain, with the rest obtained from reference TRBV28 and TRBJ2-1, is as follows: DVKVTQSSRYLVKRTGEKVFLECVQDMDHENMFWYRQDPGLGLRLIYFSYDVKMKEKGDIPEGYSVSREKKERFSLILESASTNQTSMYLCASSATGLAEKNEQFFGPGTRLTVL.

The V and J genes are TRBV4-1 and TRBJ2-4; 7 bases map to TRBD1. Germline values: CDR1 MGHRA, CDR2 YSYEKL. The CDR3 runs 17 residues. The V and J ends lost 1 base and 7 bases, in that order; junction bases with no gene match: 13. The CDR3 DNA reads as TGCGCCAGCAGCCAAGGGCCTCAACAGGGGCCACGGAACATTCAGTACTTC. This codes for CASSQGPQQGPRNIQYF.

As DNA, the CDR3 is TGTGCCAGCAGCCCGCCGGGGGAGCAGTTCTTC. Encoded protein: CASSPPGEQFF. V usage is TRBV28 and J usage is TRBJ2-1; a weak D match, TRBD2 (5 bases). The CDR3 contains 11 residues. Trimming left V 6 bases short and J 10 bases short, with 10 bases between. The germline V gene has CDR1 MDHEN and CDR2 SYDVKM.

This rearrangement joins TRBV4-1 to TRBJ2-7, with 9 nucleotides matching TRBD1. Losses at the gene ends were 0 bases for V and 10 bases for J; bases not matched to a gene: 10. Per germline, CDR1 MGHRA and CDR2 YSYEKL. The CDR3 is 15 residues long. CDR3: CASSQDTYRGRTQYF. Written as DNA, the CDR3 is TGCGCCAGCAGCCAAGACACTTACAGGGGGCGGACTCAGTACTTC.

The chain combines TRBV19 with TRBJ2-7, with D tentatively TRBD1 (6 bases). The germline V and J ends were trimmed by 5 bases and 5 bases, with 13 bases remaining between them. Germline loops: CDR1 LNHDA, CDR2 SQIVND (reference sequence). The CDR3 loop spans 13 amino acids. Here the CDR3 DNA reads TGTGCCAGTAGTTGGACAGTGGACAACGAGCAGTACTTC. This encodes CASSWTVDNEQYF.

The chain employs TRBV27 and TRBJ2-2; possible D gene TRBD2, 6 bases. There are 16 residues in the CDR3. CDR1 and CDR2 (germline): MNHEY, SMNVEV (reference sequence). V lost 5 bases and J lost 4, with 17 bases in between. This chain's CDR3 is CASSIIAGSGTGELFF. In DNA, the CDR3 is TGTGCCAGCAGTATAATTGCGGGATCGGGCACCGGGGAGCTGTTTTTT.

V gene TRBV29-1 combines with J gene TRBJ2-2; 7 positions match TRBD1. Germline values: CDR1 SQVTM, CDR2 ANQGSEA. The V gene end was trimmed by 0 bases and the J gene end by 4 bases; junction bases not matched to a gene: 11. This CDR3 is 17 amino acids long. The CDR3 reads CSVEDPGKGAITGELFF. The CDR3 nucleotides are TGCAGCGTTGAAGATCCCGGGAAGGGGGCTATCACCGGGGAGCTGTTTTTT.

This clone was detected only a few times. V usage is TRBV7-9 and J usage is TRBJ1-4; a possible D gene is TRBD1 (5 bases). CDR3 length: 15 residues. Trimming shortened V by 5 bases and J by 8 bases, and 18 bases separated the two germline ends. Looked up from germline, CDR1 is SEHNR and CDR2 is FQNEAQ (reference sequence). The CDR3 region has the DNA TGTGCCAGCAGCCCTCCTGGCGAGTGGGGCGAAAAACTGTTTTTT. This codes for CASSPPGEWGEKLFF.

The chain joins TRBV6-6 to TRBJ1-1; D gene ambiguous. Germline-derived CDR1 and CDR2 are MNHNY and SVGAGI (reference sequence). This CDR3 spans 15 amino acids. The ends were cut back, 0 bases at V and 1 base at J, with 9 bases in the middle. The chain's CDR3 is CASSYSDEGNTEAFF. The CDR3 region has the DNA TGTGCCAGCAGTTACTCGGACGAGGGGAACACTGAAGCTTTCTTT.

The J gene is TRBJ1-6, the V gene TRBV4-3; tentative D call: TRBD1 (6 bases). CDR3 size: 14 residues. CDR1 LGHNA and CDR2 YSLEER come from the germline V gene. V shed 1 base and J shed 10 bases, with 11 bases lying between them. The CDR3 DNA follows: TGCGCCAGCAGCCAAGCAGGGGTCGGATCACCCCTCCACTTT. Residues: CASSQAGVGSPLHF.

This clone was recorded once. The rearrangement joins TRBV4-3 to TRBJ2-2; D perhaps matches TRBD1 (5 bases). The CDR3 consists of 16 residues. The germline V gene has CDR1 LGHNA and CDR2 YSLEER. Deletions cut 5 bases from V and 2 bases from J, with 15 bases between. The CDR3 here is CASSKGIQDNTGELFF. The CDR3 DNA reads TGCGCCAGCAGCAAGGGTATACAGGATAACACCGGGGAGCTGTTTTTT.

The chain carries TRBV27 and TRBJ2-2; weak D call: TRBD2 (5 bases). With 1 base removed from V and 2 bases from J, the gap between germline ends came to 11 bases. The CDR3 length is 16 residues. Germline values: CDR1 MNHEY, CDR2 SMNVEV (reference sequence). Here the CDR3 reads CASSLFERPNTGELFF. CDR3 in DNA: TGTGCCAGCAGTTTATTTGAGCGGCCCAACACCGGGGAGCTGTTTTTT.

This clone was recorded a few times. The chain uses TRBV28 and TRBJ1-5; no reliable D call. Germline assignment: CDR1 MDHEN and CDR2 SYDVKM. This CDR3 contains 14 residues. V was pared by 1 base and J by 4 bases, with 8 bases between. CDR3 region: CASSLSSNNQPQHF. In DNA, the CDR3 is TGTGCCAGCAGTTTATCCAGCAATAATCAGCCCCAGCATTTT. Looking up the rest from reference TRBV28 and TRBJ1-5 gives the full variable domain: DVKVTQSSRYLVKRTGEKVFLECVQDMDHENMFWYRQDPGLGLRLIYFSYDVKMKEKGDIPEGYSVSREKKERFSLILESASTNQTSMYLCASSLSSNNQPQHFGDGTRLSIL.

This sequence joins TRBV7-9 and TRBJ2-3; D is tentatively TRBD1 or TRBD2 (5 bases each). This CDR3 has 16 residues. Germline V CDR1 and CDR2: SEHNR, FQNEAQ (reference sequence). Trimming took 7 bases from V and 2 from J, leaving 19 bases between them. The CDR3 DNA reads TGTGCCAGCATCACGGGGCTAGCCGTAAACACAGATACGCAGTATTTT. This sequence encodes CASITGLAVNTDTQYF.

There are a few counts of this clone. The J gene is TRBJ1-2, the V gene TRBV11-3; 7 bases fit TRBD1. J was trimmed by 2 bases and V by 5 bases; bases with no gene match: 5. The CDR3 is 14 amino acids. Germline assignment: CDR1 SGHNT and CDR2 YENEEA. CDR3 nucleotides: TGTGCCAGCAGCAGCCCGGGACAGAACTATGGCTACACCTTC. It translates to CASSSPGQNYGYTF.

The rearrangement links TRBV19 to TRBJ2-1, with D maybe TRBD2 (5 bases). Germline-derived CDR1 and CDR2 are LNHDA and SQIVND (reference sequence). The CDR3 covers 14 residues. Between the trimmed V and J ends, which lost 8 bases and 0 bases, there was a span of 11 bases. CDR3 DNA: TGTGCCAGTCGCGCTGGGAGCTCCTACAATGAGCAGTTCTTC. It encodes CASRAGSSYNEQFF.

This clone has a single count. The chain has TRBV6-6 and TRBJ2-3, with D possibly being TRBD2 (6 bases). The length of the CDR3 is 12 residues. V lost 7 bases to trimming and J lost 1 base, with 6 bases between them. Germline V lookup: CDR1 MNHNY, CDR2 SVGAGI (reference sequence). The CDR3 loop is CASTSGTDTQYF. CDR3 coding DNA: TGTGCCAGCACTAGCGGCACAGATACGCAGTATTTT.

V and J are TRBV7-3 and TRBJ2-5; 12 bases match TRBD1. The V and J ends lost 5 bases and 2 bases, in that order; junction bases with no gene match: 9. Per germline, CDR1 SGHTA and CDR2 FQGTGA. The CDR3 consists of 17 residues. Here the CDR3 DNA reads TGTGCCAGCAGCCCCGGGACAGGGGGCGTGGGGCAAGAGACCCAGTACTTC. Its translation: CASSPGTGGVGQETQYF.

In this sample, this clone turned up a few times. The chain carries TRBV6-5 and TRBJ1-5; a weak D match, TRBD1 (5 bases). Trimming pared 6 bases from V and 4 bases from J, leaving 10 bases between. Germline V gene lookup returns CDR1 MNHEY and CDR2 SVGAGI. CDR3 length: 13 amino acids. The CDR3 loop is CASRRDGNQPQHF. The DNA of the CDR3 is TGTGCCAGCAGGCGGGACGGAAATCAGCCCCAGCATTTT.

A note on this clone: A far more abundant clone sits one base away, making this likely a read error. The chain joins TRBV5-6 to TRBJ1-2; D uncertain. Deletions cut 2 bases from V and 6 bases from J, with 11 bases between. Germline V gene sequence: CDR1 SGHDT, CDR2 YYEEEE. CDR3 length equals 13 residues. CDR3 in DNA: TGTGCCAGCAGCTTCGACACGACACATGGCTACACCTTC. Its protein is CASSFDTTHGYTF.

This clone showed up just a few times. A much larger clone differs by one base, so this may be a read error. This same CDR3 is encoded by further DNA sequences in the sample. The chain uses TRBV10-2 and TRBJ1-1, with D uncertain. Germline V gene sequence: CDR1 WSHSY, CDR2 SAAADI. Trimming removed 3 bases at V and 3 bases at J, with 5 bases between. The CDR3 runs to 12 residues. CDR3 loop: CASSEGYTEAFF. The CDR3 coding sequence is TGCGCCAGCAGTGAAGGGTACACTGAAGCTTTCTTT.

The genes are TRBV9 and TRBJ2-5; TRBD2 matches at 12 bases. The J segment lost 4 bases and the V segment lost 4 bases, leaving 5 bases of the junction unmatched. Germline V gene data show CDR1 as SGDLS and CDR2 as YYNGEE. This CDR3 spans 15 amino acids. CDR3 in amino acids: CASSSSGLAGETQYF. Here the CDR3 DNA reads TGTGCCAGCAGCTCCTCGGGACTAGCGGGAGAGACCCAGTACTTC.

This clone was detected only once. The CDR3 loop is CASSRTSGTDTQYF. The DNA of the CDR3 is TGTGCCAGTAGTCGGACTAGCGGCACAGATACGCAGTATTTT. The chain links TRBV19 to TRBJ2-3; TRBD2 matches at 9 bases. This CDR3 comprises 14 residues. V shed 5 bases and J 1 base; nucleotides not matched to a gene: 1. The germline V gene encodes CDR1 LNHDA and CDR2 SQIVND (reference sequence).

J is TRBJ2-7 and V is TRBV5-1; tentatively, D is TRBD2 (6 bases). Germline CDR1 SGHRS, CDR2 YFSETQ. V was shortened by 3 bases and J by 0 bases, with 13 bases between the two germline ends. The CDR3 totals 15 residues. Written as DNA, the CDR3 is TGCGCCAGCAGCTCTACCCTGGGGGGCTCCTACGAGCAGTACTTC. Protein sequence: CASSSTLGGSYEQYF. The full variable domain, its missing parts supplied by reference TRBV5-1 and TRBJ2-7, is KAGVTQTPRYLIKTRGQQVTLSCSPISGHRSVSWYQQTPGQGLQFLFEYFSETQRNKGNFPGRFSGRQFSNSRSEMNVSTLELGDSALYLCASSSTLGGSYEQYFGPGTRLTVT.

This clone was seen a few times. The chain joins TRBV5-6 to TRBJ1-1; D unclear. V shed 2 bases and J shed 4 bases, with 6 bases lying between them. CDR1 is SGHDT and CDR2 is YYEEEE in the germline V gene. The CDR3 is made up of 12 amino acids. The CDR3 DNA is TGTGCCAGCAGCTTTCTGGGCACTGAAGCTTTCTTT. It is translated as CASSFLGTEAFF.